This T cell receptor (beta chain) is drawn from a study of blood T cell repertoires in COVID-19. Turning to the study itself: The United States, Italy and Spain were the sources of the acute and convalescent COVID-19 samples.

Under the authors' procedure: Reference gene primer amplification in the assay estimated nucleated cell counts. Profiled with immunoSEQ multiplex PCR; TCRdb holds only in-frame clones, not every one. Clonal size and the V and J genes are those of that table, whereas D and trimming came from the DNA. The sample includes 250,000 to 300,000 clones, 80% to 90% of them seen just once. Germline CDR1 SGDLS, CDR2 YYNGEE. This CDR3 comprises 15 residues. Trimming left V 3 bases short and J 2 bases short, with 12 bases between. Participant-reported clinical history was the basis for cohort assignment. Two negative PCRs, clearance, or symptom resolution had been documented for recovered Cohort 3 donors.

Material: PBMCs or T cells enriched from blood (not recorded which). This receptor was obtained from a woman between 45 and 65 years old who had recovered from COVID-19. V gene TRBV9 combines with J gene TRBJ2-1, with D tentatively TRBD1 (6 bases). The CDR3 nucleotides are TGTGCCAGCAGCGCCACAGGGCTAACCTACAATGAGCAGTTCTTC. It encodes CASSATGLTYNEQFF.